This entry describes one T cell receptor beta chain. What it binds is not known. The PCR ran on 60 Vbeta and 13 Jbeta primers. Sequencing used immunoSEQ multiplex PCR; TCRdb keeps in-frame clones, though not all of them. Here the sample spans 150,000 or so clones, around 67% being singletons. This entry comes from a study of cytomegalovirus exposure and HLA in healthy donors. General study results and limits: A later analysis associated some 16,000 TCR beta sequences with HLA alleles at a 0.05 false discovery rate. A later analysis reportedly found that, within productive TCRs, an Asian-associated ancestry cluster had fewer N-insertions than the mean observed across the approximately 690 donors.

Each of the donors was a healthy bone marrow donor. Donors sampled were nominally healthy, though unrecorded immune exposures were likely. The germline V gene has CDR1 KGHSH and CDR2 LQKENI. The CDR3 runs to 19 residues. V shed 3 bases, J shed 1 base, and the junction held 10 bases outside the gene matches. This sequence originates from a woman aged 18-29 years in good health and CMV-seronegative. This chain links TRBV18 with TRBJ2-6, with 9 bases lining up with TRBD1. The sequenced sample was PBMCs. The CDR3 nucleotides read TGTGCCAGCTCACCTCGACCGGGACAGGGAATTTCTGGGGCCAACGTCCTGACTTTC. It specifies CASSPRPGQGISGANVLTF.